The rows below give T cell receptor beta chains drawn from one sample of a study of shared clonotypes between healthy human individuals. Measured with immunoSEQ multiplex PCR; TCRdb has only the in-frame clones, and not every one. The repertoire consists of some 2.3 million clones, with 90% to 95% occurring once and the leading ten covering 0.39%. What was sequenced was naive CD4+ T cells from PBMCs. These receptors were taken from a man between 18 and 35 years old in good health. Some clones in this sample may be carry-over from other donors' samples. Each CDR3 is given with its conserved first and last residue. The D gene is left open where the match is weak.

v_gene: TRBV21-1; j_gene: TRBJ2-7; d_gene: -; CDR3aa: CASSIKEGDDRSYEQYF
v_gene: TRBV2; j_gene: TRBJ1-2; d_gene: -; CDR3aa: CASTGGGDGYTF
v_gene: TRBV29-1; j_gene: TRBJ2-3; d_gene: -; CDR3aa: CSVNRPGGDTQYF
v_gene: TRBV10-3; j_gene: TRBJ1-4; d_gene: -; CDR3aa: CAISADLNEKLFF
v_gene: TRBV11-2; j_gene: -; d_gene: -; CDR3aa: CASSLAPFEQYF
v_gene: TRBV6-5; j_gene: TRBJ1-3; d_gene: -; CDR3aa: CASSYSYSSGNTIYF
v_gene: TRBV28; j_gene: TRBJ1-4; d_gene: TRBD1; CDR3aa: CASSNSGTGAMTNEKLFF
v_gene: TRBV30; j_gene: TRBJ2-7; d_gene: -; CDR3aa: CAWRGASYEQYF
v_gene: TRBV5-4; j_gene: TRBJ2-4; d_gene: TRBD2; CDR3aa: CASSLVGTSGRTNIQYF
v_gene: TRBV28; j_gene: TRBJ1-1; d_gene: -; CDR3aa: CASSPLWFADEAFF
v_gene: TRBV10-1; j_gene: TRBJ1-1; d_gene: -; CDR3aa: CASRDSLNTEAFF